Below, 27 T cell receptor beta chains from the same sample are listed, as sequenced in a study of early T cells in non-severe SARS-CoV-2 infection. One entry per CDR3 protein results from TCRdb running MiXCR on the 5' RACE reads. Of tens of thousands of distinct CDR3 sequences in the sample, over 9% are singletons; the top ten hold around 7.3%. The material was whole blood, obtained at baseline. These receptors came from an adult who was a healthcare worker with PCR-confirmed SARS-CoV-2 infection or an uninfected control (not recorded which).

This clonotype was counted between two and nine times. The CDR3 sequence is CASSLGTRQRTDTQYF. CDR3 nucleotides: TGTGCCAGCAGCTTAGGGACTCGTCAACGCACAGATACGCAGTATTTT. The chain links TRBV7-8 to TRBJ2-3; possible D gene TRBD2, 5 bases. The CDR3 spans 16 residues. The V end was cut by 1 base, the J end by 1 base, with 12 bases between. Per germline, CDR1 SGHVS and CDR2 FQNEAQ.

The chain recombines TRBV7-2 with TRBJ2-7, with 8 bases aligning to TRBD2. The CDR3 is made up of 15 amino acids. V trimming: 5 bases; J trimming: 2 bases; junction bases outside the gene matches: 8. Germline V CDR1 and CDR2: SGHTA, FQGNSA. The CDR3 coding sequence is TGTGCCAGCAGCCCGGTGGGTAGCGGGGCCTACGAGCAGTACTTC. Translation: CASSPVGSGAYEQYF.

This sequence joins TRBV7-2 and TRBJ1-3; D not certain. This CDR3 is built from 14 residues. Germline values: CDR1 SGHTA, CDR2 FQGNSA. V gave up 2 bases and J gave up 3 bases, with 8 bases separating them. The CDR3 region has the DNA TGTGCCAGCAGCTTAAAAGCAGTTGGAAACACCATATATTTT. Its protein is CASSLKAVGNTIYF.

A few counts support this clonotype. For the CDR3, the DNA is TGTGCCAGCAGTCCTAGGGTCAAGGCTCCCGAGCAGTACTTC. As protein: CASSPRVKAPEQYF. The chain is built from TRBV12-3 or TRBV12-4 and TRBJ2-7; D is uncertain. The V and J ends lost 5 bases and 6 bases respectively, with 17 bases between them. This CDR3 is built from 14 residues.

The V gene is TRBV4-1, the J gene TRBJ2-3, with TRBD2 matching 10 bases. Germline V gene sequence: CDR1 MGHRA, CDR2 YSYEKL. After removal of 0 bases from V and 3 bases from J, the junction contained 6 bases not matched to a gene. The CDR3 runs to 17 residues. CDR3 protein: CASSQEMGTSVTDTQYF. In DNA form, the CDR3 reads TGCGCCAGCAGCCAAGAAATGGGGACTAGCGTGACAGATACGCAGTATTTT.

V is TRBV4-1 and J is TRBJ1-5, with a tentative D call TRBD1 (5 bases). In germline, CDR1 is MGHRA, CDR2 YSYEKL. This CDR3 has 16 residues. Trimming removed 2 bases from V and 7 bases from J, with 18 bases in between. The CDR3 nucleotides are TGCGCCAGCAGCCAAATCCGCGGGGGAAGTTTCCAGCCCCAGCATTTT. Residues: CASSQIRGGSFQPQHF.

CDR3 sequence reads: CASTLEGTSLSSVLTF. The DNA for the CDR3 is TGTGCCAGCACCCTCGAAGGTACTTCCCTCTCGAGCGTCCTGACTTTC. This sequence joins TRBV7-2 and TRBJ2-6, with D hard to call. CDR3 length: 16 amino acids. Looked up from germline, CDR1 is SGHTA and CDR2 is FQGNSA. V was pared by 7 bases and J by 12 bases, with 25 bases between.

This clonotype was counted a single time. This chain links TRBV9 with TRBJ2-1; possibly TRBD1 or TRBD2 for D (5 bases each). Germline values: CDR1 SGDLS, CDR2 YYNGEE. Trimming removed 3 bases from V and 8 bases from J, with 18 bases in between. The CDR3 is made up of 15 amino acids. The CDR3 protein is CASSGGGFQTDEQFF. CDR3 nucleotide sequence: TGTGCCAGCAGCGGGGGCGGGTTCCAAACGGATGAGCAGTTCTTC.

V and J are TRBV10-3 and TRBJ2-3; TRBD1 might be the D (5 bases). V lost 2 bases and J 4 bases, leaving 10 bases between the germline ends. CDR1 is ENHRY, CDR2 SYGVKD, per germline. The CDR3 runs 14 residues. The CDR3 reads CAISEDRTSDTQYF. Written as DNA, the CDR3 is TGTGCCATCAGTGAGGACAGAACCTCAGATACGCAGTATTTT.

At least ten counts were recorded for this clonotype. The chain has TRBV4-2 and TRBJ2-3; D uncertain. Germline V gives CDR1 LGHNA, CDR2 YNFKEQ. The length of the CDR3 is 14 residues. V dropped 2 bases and J dropped 1 base, with 7 bases sitting between them. The CDR3 reads CASSQQLGTDTQYF. CDR3 DNA: TGTGCCAGCAGCCAACAGCTTGGCACAGATACGCAGTATTTT.

The chain recombines TRBV20-1 with TRBJ2-2; D might be TRBD1 (6 bases). V lost 1 base, J lost 2 bases, and 14 bases lay in between. This CDR3 spans 16 amino acids. Per the germline V gene, CDR1 is DFQATT and CDR2 is SNEGSKA (reference sequence). The CDR3 protein is CSARVPGTPNTGELFF. CDR3 nucleotide sequence: TGCAGTGCTAGAGTCCCCGGGACACCTAACACCGGGGAGCTGTTTTTT.

The chain couples TRBV12-3 or TRBV12-4 to TRBJ1-6; tentative D call: TRBD1 (5 bases). The CDR3 spans 15 residues. With 3 bases removed from V and 10 bases from J, the gap between germline ends came to 16 bases. The CDR3 spells CASSFSFGGMSPLHF. DNA for the CDR3: TGTGCCAGCAGTTTTTCTTTTGGGGGGATGTCACCCCTCCACTTT.

This clonotype was recorded at least ten times. V and J are TRBV10-3 and TRBJ1-2; 10 nucleotides line up with TRBD1. Germline CDR1 is ENHRY and CDR2 is SYGVKD. The CDR3 extends over 16 amino acids. V gave up 2 bases and J gave up 4 bases; unmatched junction bases: 7. The CDR3 DNA is TGTGCCATCAGTGAGCCGACAGGGGGCATTGGCTATGGCTACACCTTC. Translated: CAISEPTGGIGYGYTF.

The V and J genes are TRBV10-1 and TRBJ2-2, with TRBD1 matching 7 bases. Germline trimming cut 3 bases from V and 4 bases from J; bases unmatched to any gene: 2. Germline loops: CDR1 WNHNN, CDR2 SYGVQD (reference sequence). The CDR3 is made up of 14 amino acids. The DNA of the CDR3 is TGCGCCAGCAGTGAACCAGGGGGCACCGGGGAGCTGTTTTTT. Translating it yields CASSEPGGTGELFF.

This clonotype came up a few times. The V gene is TRBV5-4, the J gene TRBJ2-2; D call uncertain. From germline, CDR1 is SGHNT and CDR2 YYREEE (reference sequence). This CDR3 is 13 amino acids long. The V end was cut by 4 bases, the J end by 1 base, with 5 bases between. The CDR3 is CASSGRNTGELFF. The CDR3 DNA follows: TGTGCCAGCAGCGGCCGGAACACCGGGGAGCTGTTTTTT.

This clonotype was recorded at least ten times. This chain links TRBV29-1 with TRBJ2-7; weak D call: TRBD2 (6 bases). With 2 bases removed from V and 0 bases from J, the gap between germline ends came to 20 bases. CDR3 length: 17 amino acids. CDR1 and CDR2 (germline): SQVTM, ANQGSEA. For the CDR3, the DNA is TGCAGCGTTGAATTCGGGACTCCGACATCAAACTCCTACGAGCAGTACTTC. Encoded protein: CSVEFGTPTSNSYEQYF.

V gene TRBV19 combines with J gene TRBJ2-7; D perhaps matches TRBD1 (6 bases). CDR1 LNHDA and CDR2 SQIVND come from the germline V gene (reference sequence). V was trimmed by 6 bases and J by 0 bases, leaving 15 bases between them. The CDR3 runs 15 residues. The DNA for the CDR3 is TGTGCCAGTAGCTACTCCCGGGACAACTCCTACGAGCAGTACTTC. Encoded protein: CASSYSRDNSYEQYF.

This clonotype has a count of ten or more. The CDR3 region is CASSLSPQESSGVYEQYF. In DNA form, the CDR3 reads TGTGCCAGCAGTTTATCCCCGCAAGAATCGTCAGGGGTTTACGAGCAGTACTTC. This sequence joins TRBV27 and TRBJ2-7; possible D gene TRBD1, 6 bases. The V gene's germline CDR1 is MNHEY and CDR2 SMNVEV (reference sequence). The CDR3 runs 18 residues. The ends were cut back, 0 bases at V and 4 bases at J, with 22 bases in the middle.

At least ten counts were recorded for this clonotype. Here the CDR3 reads CASSAQGAGAPLHF. CDR3 nucleotides: TGTGCCAGCAGCGCCCAGGGGGCTGGAGCACCCCTCCACTTT. The rearrangement joins TRBV9 to TRBJ1-6; TRBD1 matches at 8 bases. CDR1 is SGDLS and CDR2 is YYNGEE in the germline V gene. The trim removed 3 bases at V and 11 bases at J, leaving 7 bases unmatched. The CDR3 sequence is 14 residues long.

This clonotype was detected only a few times. The chain combines TRBV25-1 with TRBJ2-7, with D tentatively TRBD1 (6 bases). V was cut by 6 bases and J by 3 bases, with 12 bases left in between. The CDR3 runs 13 residues. The V gene's germline CDR1 is MGHDK and CDR2 SYGVNS. The DNA for the CDR3 is TGTGCCAGCAGACAATCCAGGGGCTACGAGCAGTACTTC. Encoded protein: CASRQSRGYEQYF.

The gene calls are TRBV20-1 and TRBJ2-4; 9 bases match TRBD1. The CDR3 is 13 residues long. Germline V gene data show CDR1 as DFQATT and CDR2 as SNEGSKA (reference sequence). Germline trimming cut 5 bases from V and 3 bases from J; bases unmatched to any gene: 2. DNA for the CDR3: TGCAGTGCTTCGACAGGGGGCAAAAACATTCAGTACTTC. Translation: CSASTGGKNIQYF.

This clonotype was detected a few times. The V call is TRBV27, the J call TRBJ2-7, with D unclear. The CDR3 extends over 13 amino acids. Looked up from germline, CDR1 is MNHEY and CDR2 is SMNVEV (reference sequence). Trimming removed 6 bases from V and 1 base from J, with 10 bases in between. This chain's CDR3 is CASRMTPSYEQYF. The CDR3 bases are TGTGCCAGCAGAATGACACCTTCCTACGAGCAGTACTTC.

The chain couples TRBV11-2 to TRBJ2-3; 7 positions agree with TRBD2. Per germline, CDR1 SGHAT and CDR2 FQNNGV. This CDR3 is built from 16 residues. V was pared by 1 base and J by 2 bases, with 6 bases of the junction left unmatched. CDR3 coding DNA: TGTGCCAGCAGCTTAGGCCCAGCGGGGAACACAGATACGCAGTATTTT. The encoded protein is CASSLGPAGNTDTQYF. Based on the CDR3 plus reference TRBV11-2 and TRBJ2-3, the full variable domain is EAGVAQSPRYKIIEKRQSVAFWCNPISGHATLYWYQQILGQGPKLLIQFQNNGVVDDSQLPKDRFSAERLKGVDSTLKIQPAKLEDSAVYLCASSLGPAGNTDTQYFGPGTRLTVL.

The chain has TRBV12-3 or TRBV12-4 and TRBJ2-3; a possible D gene is TRBD1 (5 bases). Trimming left V 3 bases short and J 5 bases short, with 9 bases between. The CDR3 is 13 amino acids. The CDR3: CASSLARVDTQYF. CDR3 coding DNA: TGTGCCAGCAGTTTGGCCAGGGTAGATACGCAGTATTTT.

The chain has TRBV6-1 and TRBJ2-1, with 10 bases aligning to TRBD1. J was trimmed by 4 bases and V by 9 bases; bases with no gene match: 3. CDR3 length: 13 amino acids. CDR1 MNHNS and CDR2 SASEGT come from the germline V gene. CDR3 DNA sequence: TGTGCCAGTCCGGGACAGGGGTACAATGAGCAGTTCTTC. Translating gives CASPGQGYNEQFF.

As DNA, the CDR3 is TGCGCCAGCAGCTTGGACGACAGGAGCTCCTATAATTCACCCCTCCACTTT. Encoded protein: CASSLDDRSSYNSPLHF. The gene calls are TRBV5-1 and TRBJ1-6; weak D call: TRBD1 (6 bases). Looked up from germline, CDR1 is SGHRS and CDR2 is YFSETQ. V was shortened by 0 bases and J by 0 bases, with 10 bases between the two germline ends. This CDR3 contains 17 residues.

The chain couples TRBV29-1 to TRBJ2-4; D not certain. This CDR3 has 14 amino acids. V dropped 4 bases and J dropped 0 bases, with 10 bases sitting between them. Germline CDR1 reads SQVTM; CDR2 reads ANQGSEA. Written as DNA, the CDR3 is TGCAGCGTTGCTCAGAGCTTAGCCAAAAACATTCAGTACTTC. This gives the protein CSVAQSLAKNIQYF. Based on the CDR3 plus reference TRBV29-1 and TRBJ2-4, the full variable domain is SAVISQKPSRDICQRGTSLTIQCQVDSQVTMMFWYRQQPGQSLTLIATANQGSEATYESGFVIDKFPISRPNLTFSTLTVSNMSPEDSSIYLCSVAQSLAKNIQYFGAGTRLSVL.